Below are 13 T cell receptor beta chains sequenced from a single sample in a study of radiotherapy plus CTLA-4 blockade in lung cancer. Here immunoSEQ multiplex PCR was the method, and the copy in TCRdb shows in-frame clones only, minus some. Of tens of thousands of clones in the sample, about 80% were seen once. The starting material was peripheral blood, obtained from a patient treated with radiotherapy plus ipilimumab. These receptors were collected from a human donor with non-small cell lung cancer who had a complete response to radiotherapy plus ipilimumab.

This clone appeared a few times. The chain uses TRBV10-3 and TRBJ2-6, with 9 bases identical to TRBD1. J gave up 1 base and V 6 bases, and 4 bases lay outside the gene matches. The germline V gene has CDR1 ENHRY and CDR2 SYGVKD. The length of the CDR3 is 16 residues. In DNA form, the CDR3 reads TGTGCCATCAGCCCGACAGGGGGATCTGGGGCCAACGTCCTGACTTTC. Translation: CAISPTGGSGANVLTF.

The chain combines TRBV2 with TRBJ1-4, with D perhaps matching TRBD1 (6 bases). V lost 9 bases, J lost 4 bases, and 12 bases lay in between. The CDR3 is made up of 13 amino acids. Germline CDR1 SNHLY, CDR2 FYNNEI. Here the CDR3 reads CARYRAGNEKLFF. Here the CDR3 DNA reads TGTGCCAGATACAGGGCAGGTAATGAAAAACTGTTTTTT. Combining the CDR3 with reference TRBV2 and TRBJ1-4 gives the whole variable domain EPEVTQTPSHQVTQMGQEVILRCVPISNHLYFYWYRQILGQKVEFLVSFYNNEISEKSEIFDDQFSVERPDGSNFTLKIRSTKLEDSAMYFCARYRAGNEKLFFGSGTQLSVL.

The chain joins TRBV6-1 to TRBJ1-3, with D possibly TRBD1 on 6 matching bases. Germline V CDR1 and CDR2: MNHNS, SASEGT. CDR3 size: 15 residues. V lost 0 bases to trimming and J lost 0 bases, with 6 bases between them. CDR3 region: CASSEADSSGNTIYF. Here the CDR3 DNA reads TGTGCCAGCAGTGAAGCGGACAGCTCTGGAAACACCATATATTTT.

V is TRBV6-1 and J is TRBJ1-3, with TRBD1 as a possible D gene (6 bases). The CDR3 is 14 residues long. Germline V gives CDR1 MNHNS, CDR2 SASEGT. With 6 bases removed from V and 2 bases from J, the gap between germline ends came to 11 bases. CDR3 region: CASRVRGTGNTIYF. Here the CDR3 DNA reads TGTGCCAGCAGAGTCAGGGGAACTGGAAACACCATATATTTT.

The rearrangement joins TRBV12-2 to TRBJ2-1; the D call in the table, TRBD2, was not verified against the DNA. TRBV12-2 is termed a pseudogene. There are 16 residues in the CDR3. CDR3 coding DNA: TGTGCAAGTCGCCAAAATTGCGCGGGAGGCAAGAATGAGCAGTTCTTC. Translation gives CASRQNCAGGKNEQFF.

This clone was observed a handful of times. The rearrangement links TRBV7-9 to TRBJ1-6, with TRBD1 identical over 10 bases. CDR3 length: 14 amino acids. The J segment lost 10 bases and the V segment lost 4 bases, leaving 4 bases of the junction unmatched. Germline loops: CDR1 SEHNR, CDR2 FQNEAQ (reference sequence). The CDR3 bases are TGTGCCAGCAGCTCGACAGGGGGCGTGTCACCCCTCCACTTT. Protein sequence: CASSSTGGVSPLHF.

This rearrangement joins TRBV18 to TRBJ1-5, with TRBD1 as a possible D gene (5 bases). Trimming cost V 2 bases and J 7 bases, with 12 bases left between them. Germline V gene lookup returns CDR1 KGHSH and CDR2 LQKENI. The CDR3 is 14 residues long. The CDR3 region is CASSPRQSGQPQHF. The CDR3, as DNA: TGTGCCAGCTCACCAAGACAGTCGGGGCAGCCCCAGCATTTT.

The V and J genes are TRBV9 and TRBJ2-7; 9 positions agree with TRBD2. The germline gives CDR1 SGDLS, CDR2 YYNGEE. Trimming took 0 bases from V and 2 from J; bases not matched to a gene: 6. The CDR3 is 16 residues long. CDR3 in amino acids: CASSVAAGGVAYEQYF. As DNA, the CDR3 is TGTGCCAGCAGCGTAGCAGCGGGGGGTGTTGCCTACGAGCAGTACTTC.

V usage is TRBV10-3 and J usage is TRBJ1-2; D might be TRBD1 (6 bases). The V gene's germline CDR1 is ENHRY and CDR2 SYGVKD. This CDR3 region has 14 residues. The germline V and J ends were trimmed by 0 bases and 8 bases, with 13 bases remaining between them. The CDR3 spells CAISESGGGRGYTF. The DNA of the CDR3 is TGTGCCATCAGTGAGTCAGGCGGGGGCCGGGGCTACACCTTC.

V is TRBV4-3 and J is TRBJ2-1, with D possibly being TRBD2 (6 bases). V dropped 4 bases and J dropped 0 bases, with 16 bases sitting between them. CDR1 is LGHNA, CDR2 YSLEER, per germline. The CDR3 loop spans 17 amino acids. CDR3 sequence (DNA): TGCGCCAGCAGCCTAACCCAGGGACTCCCCTCCTACAATGAGCAGTTCTTC. Encoded protein: CASSLTQGLPSYNEQFF.

The genes are TRBV5-1 and TRBJ1-1; 9 nucleotides align to TRBD1. The CDR3 is 16 residues long. Germline-derived CDR1 and CDR2 are SGHRS and YFSETQ. V gave up 8 bases and J gave up 4 bases; unmatched junction bases: 15. The CDR3 DNA sequence: TGCGCCAGTACTTTGGGACAGGGCGGTGGGGGCACTGAAGCTTTCTTT. The encoded protein is CASTLGQGGGGTEAFF. Using reference TRBV5-1 and TRBJ1-1 for the parts outside the CDR3, the full variable domain is KAGVTQTPRYLIKTRGQQVTLSCSPISGHRSVSWYQQTPGQGLQFLFEYFSETQRNKGNFPGRFSGRQFSNSRSEMNVSTLELGDSALYLCASTLGQGGGGTEAFFGQGTRLTVV.

The genes are TRBV27 and TRBJ2-1; D assignment may be TRBD1 or TRBD2 (5 bases each). The CDR3 runs to 16 residues. The V and J ends lost 5 bases and 0 bases respectively, with 14 bases between them. Germline CDR1 MNHEY, CDR2 SMNVEV (reference sequence). CDR3 DNA sequence: TGTGCCAGCAGTCCCCGGGACCTTAGCTCCTACAATGAGCAGTTCTTC. This codes for CASSPRDLSSYNEQFF.

V gene TRBV4-3 combines with J gene TRBJ2-3, with 7 bases that match TRBD1. The CDR3 loop spans 15 amino acids. Germline CDR1 LGHNA, CDR2 YSLEER. With 0 bases clipped from V and 4 bases from J, the junction kept 4 bases outside the gene matches. DNA for the CDR3: TGCGCCAGCAGCCAAGAGGGGACAGAAGCAGATACGCAGTATTTT. It is translated as CASSQEGTEADTQYF.